This is a list of T cell receptor beta chains from one sample in a study of T cell repertoires in cytomegalovirus infection. What these receptors recognize is not known. TCRdb ran MiXCR on the reads and lists one entry per CDR3 protein. The sample carries 100,000 to 120,000 distinct CDR3 sequences, over 25% recorded once. The starting material was CD8+ T cells from cultured PBMCs, obtained from culture after CMV antigen stimulation. These receptors originate from a human donor in good health (CMV status not recorded). Some clones in this sample may be carry-over from other donors' samples. Each CDR3 is given with its conserved first and last residue. The D gene is left open where the match is weak. The listing skips clone size in some rows; elsewhere it reads once, few, many or a size class.

D gene	V gene	J gene	clone size	CDR3 protein	CDR3 DNA
NA	TRBV7-2	TRBJ1-5	NA	CASSLVAGTYSNQPQHF	TGTGCCAGCAGCTTAGTGGCAGGGACTTATAGCAATCAGCCCCAGCATTTT
NA	TRBV12-3/TRBV12-4	TRBJ2-5	NA	CASSPTPPTGHFQETQYF	TGTGCCAGCAGTCCTACTCCTCCAACCGGACACTTTCAAGAGACCCAGTACTTC
TRBD2	TRBV15	TRBJ2-5	NA	CATSREMGLASGETQYF	TGTGCCACCAGCAGAGAGATGGGACTAGCATCAGGGGAGACCCAGTACTTC
TRBD1	TRBV7-9	TRBJ2-2	many	CASRRRTGEEAGELFF	TGTGCCAGCAGAAGACGGACAGGGGAAGAGGCCGGGGAGCTGTTTTTT
NA	TRBV12-3/TRBV12-4	TRBJ2-1	few	CASSTGQANEQFF	TGTGCCAGCAGTACAGGACAAGCGAATGAGCAGTTCTTC
NA	TRBV12-3/TRBV12-4	TRBJ2-1	NA	CASSPNSYNEQFF	TGTGCCAGCAGTCCTAACTCCTACAATGAGCAGTTCTTC
NA	TRBV9	TRBJ1-6	few	CASSAYFDRDVSSYNSPLHF	TGTGCCAGCAGCGCATACTTTGATCGGGACGTCAGCTCCTATAATTCACCCCTCCACTTT
NA	TRBV25-1	TRBJ2-5	NA	CASSVGETQYF	TGTGCCAGCAGTGTGGGAGAGACCCAGTACTTC
TRBD1	TRBV7-9	TRBJ2-1	few	CASSLGDRDEQFF	TGTGCCAGCAGCTTAGGAGACAGGGATGAGCAGTTCTTC
NA	TRBV19	TRBJ2-2	NA	CASSIGVYTGELFF	TGTGCCAGTAGTATTGGGGTCTACACCGGGGAGCTGTTTTTT
NA	TRBV7-2	TRBJ2-5	many	CASSFQGEETQYF	TGTGCCAGCAGCTTCCAGGGTGAAGAGACCCAGTACTTC
NA	TRBV4-1	TRBJ2-3	once	CASSQDHQGTDTQYF	TGCGCCAGCAGCCAAGACCATCAGGGCACAGATACGCAGTATTTT
NA	TRBV6-1	TRBJ1-2	few	CASSFDQDRLYGYTF	TGTGCCAGCAGTTTCGACCAGGACAGACTCTATGGCTACACCTTC
TRBD1	TRBV10-3	TRBJ2-1	NA	CAIRRDRGGNNEQFF	TGTGCCATCAGGAGGGACAGGGGGGGGAACAATGAGCAGTTCTTC
TRBD1	TRBV7-9	TRBJ1-6	few	CASSLEGTDFNSPLHF	TGTGCCAGCAGCTTAGAGGGGACAGATTTTAATTCACCCCTCCACTTT
NA	TRBV7-2	TRBJ2-7	NA	CASTVGPILEQYF	TGTGCCAGCACTGTCGGGCCCATACTCGAGCAGTACTTC
NA	TRBV7-6	TRBJ1-5	NA	CASSLLQGGRNQPQHF	TGTGCCAGCAGCTTATTACAGGGCGGCCGCAATCAGCCCCAGCATTTT
NA	TRBV25-1	TRBJ1-5	few	CASREYRVSNQPQHF	TGTGCCAGCCGGGAGTACAGGGTTAGCAATCAGCCCCAGCATTTT
NA	TRBV27	TRBJ1-1	NA	CASNLGGARTEAFF	TGTGCCAGCAATTTGGGGGGGGCGCGCACTGAAGCTTTCTTT
TRBD2	TRBV28	TRBJ2-3	NA	CASSVGTSGWGTDTQYF	TGTGCCAGCAGCGTAGGGACTAGCGGATGGGGCACAGATACGCAGTATTTT
NA	TRBV23-1	TRBJ1-2	NA	CASSLPTGSRGSYTF	TGCGCCAGCAGTCTGCCGACAGGTTCACGAGGGAGCTACACCTTC
NA	TRBV6-2/TRBV6-3	TRBJ1-5	NA	CASSYSRIQPQHF	TGTGCCAGCAGTTACTCGCGGATTCAGCCCCAGCATTTT
TRBD1	TRBV13	TRBJ1-6	few	CASRDTGTGNSPLHF	TGTGCCAGCAGGGACACCGGGACAGGAAATTCACCCCTCCACTTT
NA	TRBV7-3	TRBJ2-7	NA	CASSSLGNEQYF	TGTGCCAGCAGCTCTCTTGGGAACGAGCAGTACTTC
NA	TRBV5-6	TRBJ2-7	few	CASSLIEGMSYEQYF	TGTGCCAGCAGCTTGATTGAGGGGATGAGCTACGAGCAGTACTTC
NA	TRBV6-1	TRBJ2-2	few	CASSERQEWAGELFF	TGTGCCAGCAGTGAACGACAAGAATGGGCCGGGGAGCTGTTTTTT
NA	TRBV7-9	TRBJ2-1	few	CASSLGGTNEQFF	TGTGCCAGCAGCTTAGGGGGTACCAATGAGCAGTTCTTC
TRBD2	TRBV6-2/TRBV6-3	TRBJ2-7	few	CANRRPGLAGDYEQYF	TGTGCCAACAGAAGGCCGGGACTAGCGGGGGACTACGAGCAGTACTTC
TRBD2	TRBV10-3	TRBJ2-7	NA	CAISSPSLRGAPYEQYF	TGTGCCATCAGTTCACCCTCCCTGCGGGGGGCCCCATACGAGCAGTACTTC
TRBD2	TRBV7-6	TRBJ2-5	few	CASSPGLAGETQYF	TGTGCCAGCAGCCCCGGACTAGCGGGGGAGACCCAGTACTTC
TRBD1	TRBV12-3/TRBV12-4	TRBJ2-5	few	CASSLGRIGTGASQETQYF	TGTGCCAGCAGTTTAGGACGGATTGGGACAGGGGCTAGCCAAGAGACCCAGTACTTC
TRBD2	TRBV28	TRBJ2-7	few	CASSFGLVREQYF	TGTGCCAGCAGTTTTGGACTAGTTCGGGAGCAGTACTTC
TRBD1	TRBV7-9	TRBJ2-3	NA	CASSITGTEVKNTQYF	TGTGCCAGCAGCATTACCGGGACAGAAGTCAAAAATACGCAGTATTTT
TRBD2	TRBV7-2	TRBJ2-3	NA	CASSPRWLAGTDTQYF	TGTGCCAGCAGCCCTCGGTGGCTAGCGGGAACAGATACGCAGTATTTT
TRBD2	TRBV9	TRBJ2-5	NA	CASSARLTSGGFQETQYF	TGTGCCAGCAGCGCGCGATTGACTAGCGGGGGGTTCCAAGAGACCCAGTACTTC
NA	TRBV12-3/TRBV12-4	TRBJ1-2	few	CASSPRGTNYGYTF	TGTGCCAGCAGTCCCAGGGGAACTAACTATGGCTACACCTTC
NA	TRBV12-5	TRBJ2-2	few	CASGLSGLNTGELFF	TGTGCTAGTGGTTTGTCCGGCTTGAACACCGGGGAGCTGTTTTTT
NA	TRBV6-1	TRBJ1-1	NA	CASSERQGLNTEAFF	TGTGCCAGCAGTGAACGCCAGGGTTTGAACACTGAAGCTTTCTTT
TRBD1	TRBV7-2	TRBJ1-1	NA	CASSDEPRDREAFF	TGTGCCAGCAGCGACGAACCCCGGGACAGAGAAGCTTTCTTT
NA	TRBV7-2	TRBJ2-5	many	CASSLPTRTERYQETQYF	TGTGCCAGCAGCTTACCCACTAGAACCGAGCGCTACCAAGAGACCCAGTACTTC
NA	TRBV7-4	TRBJ2-5	NA	CASSFIVGAEGETQYF	TGTGCCAGCAGCTTTATCGTGGGTGCCGAGGGAGAGACCCAGTACTTC
NA	TRBV2	TRBJ1-5	NA	CASSDEVLSNQPQHF	TGTGCCAGCAGTGACGAGGTCTTGAGCAATCAGCCCCAGCATTTT
NA	TRBV7-2	TRBJ2-7	many	CASSLPAYEQYF	TGTGCCAGCAGCTTACCCGCCTACGAGCAGTACTTC
NA	TRBV25-1	TRBJ1-2	NA	CASRDAFTGGYTF	TGTGCCAGCAGAGACGCTTTCACCGGTGGCTACACCTTC
NA	TRBV27	TRBJ2-7	NA	CASSSGAREQYF	TGTGCCAGCAGTTCCGGGGCGAGGGAGCAGTACTTC
TRBD1	TRBV19	TRBJ1-1	NA	CASSSHRGQNTEAFF	TGTGCCAGTAGTTCTCACAGGGGGCAGAACACTGAAGCTTTCTTT
NA	TRBV6-1	TRBJ1-1	few	CASSPRTATNTEAFF	TGTGCCAGCAGTCCCCGGACAGCTACGAACACTGAAGCTTTCTTT